This TCR beta chain was recorded in a study of T cell responses to AZD1222 COVID-19 vaccine. Across the study: It was second doses at about 4 or about 12 weeks that were pooled. Findings of the study overall: At 160-218 and 743-854, vaccine-associated CD4 TCRs were dominant, and they spanned spike.

Points on this clone: What it binds is not known.

The germline CDR1 and CDR2 sequences are MNHEY and SVGEGT. Germline trimming cut 5 bases from V and 6 bases from J; bases unmatched to any gene: 10. This CDR3 has 15 residues. TCRdb keeps only in-frame clones here, not all; method: immunoSEQ multiplex PCR. The table has approximately 110,000 clones, about nine tenths seen once. The sequencing here drew on peripheral blood, taken on day 0 of AZD1222 vaccination. The clonotype was recovered from an adult in good health. J is TRBJ2-7 and V is TRBV6-2 or TRBV6-3; 10 bases match TRBD2. The CDR3 spells CASSPIAGGPGEQYF. The DNA for the CDR3 is TGTGCCAGCAGTCCCATAGCGGGAGGCCCTGGCGAGCAGTACTTC.